The sequence of this T cell receptor (beta chain) was determined in a study of OX40 agonist ivuxolimab in advanced cancers. For the study at large: The eligibility criteria allowed prior anti-PD-1, anti-PD-L1 or anti-CTLA-4 therapy, and approximately 42% had some. Study-level findings and limits: Clonal expansion was seen in CD4+ and CD8+ blood T cells by week 6 at 0.1 to 3.0 mg/kg. Among the least clonally expanded were partial responders at 0.1-3.0 mg/kg.

This clone was counted a single time. Its antigen is unknown. Per germline, CDR1 KGHSH and CDR2 LQKENI. V lost 1 base, J lost 10 bases, and 11 bases lay in between. The CDR3 contains 13 residues. Sequencing used immunoSEQ multiplex PCR; TCRdb keeps in-frame clones, though not all of them. The sample records nearly 85,000 clones, approximately 82% being singletons. This chain connects TRBV18 to TRBJ2-1; D ambiguous. The receptor comes from an adult with an advanced solid tumor such as melanoma, head and neck, liver or kidney cancer. This specimen consisted of CD4+ or CD8+ T cells sorted from blood, obtained in a trial of the OX40 agonist ivuxolimab. In DNA, the CDR3 is TGTGCCAGCTCACCACTCCGGGCCCCCGAGCAGTTCTTC. This encodes CASSPLRAPEQFF. The full variable domain, its missing parts supplied by reference TRBV18 and TRBJ2-1, is NAGVMQNPRHLVRRRGQEARLRCSPMKGHSHVYWYRQLPEEGLKFMVYLQKENIIDESGMPKERFSAEFPKEGPSILRIQQVVRGDSAAYFCASSPLRAPEQFFGPGTRLTVL.